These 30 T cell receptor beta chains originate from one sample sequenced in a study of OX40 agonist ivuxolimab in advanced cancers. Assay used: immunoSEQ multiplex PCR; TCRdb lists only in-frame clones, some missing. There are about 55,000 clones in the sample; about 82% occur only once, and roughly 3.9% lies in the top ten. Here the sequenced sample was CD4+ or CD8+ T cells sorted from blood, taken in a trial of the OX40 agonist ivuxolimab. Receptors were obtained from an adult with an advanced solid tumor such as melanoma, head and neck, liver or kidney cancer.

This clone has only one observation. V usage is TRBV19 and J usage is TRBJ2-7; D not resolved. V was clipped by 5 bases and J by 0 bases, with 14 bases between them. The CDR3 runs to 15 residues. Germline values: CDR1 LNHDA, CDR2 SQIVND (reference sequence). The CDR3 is CASSLREASSYEQYF. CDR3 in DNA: TGTGCCAGTAGTCTCCGAGAGGCGAGCTCCTACGAGCAGTACTTC.

The CDR3 protein is CASSLAHEQFF. CDR3 in DNA: TGTGCCAGCAGCTTGGCCCATGAGCAGTTCTTC. The chain joins TRBV5-6 to TRBJ2-1; D gene unclear. This CDR3 spans 11 amino acids. V lost 0 bases and J lost 8, with 3 bases in between. Germline V gene data show CDR1 as SGHDT and CDR2 as YYEEEE.

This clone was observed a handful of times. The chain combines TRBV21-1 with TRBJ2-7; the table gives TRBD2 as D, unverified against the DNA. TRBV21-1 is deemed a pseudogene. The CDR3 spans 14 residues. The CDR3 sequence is CASSKKGTGYEQYF. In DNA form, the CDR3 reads TGTGCCAGCAGCAAAAAGGGGACTGGATACGAGCAGTACTTC.

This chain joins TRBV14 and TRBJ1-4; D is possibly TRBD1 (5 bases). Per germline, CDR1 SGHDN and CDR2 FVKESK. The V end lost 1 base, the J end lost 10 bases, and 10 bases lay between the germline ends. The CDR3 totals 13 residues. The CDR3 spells CASSQGGVGKLFF. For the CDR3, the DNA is TGTGCCAGCAGCCAAGGGGGGGTTGGAAAACTGTTTTTT.

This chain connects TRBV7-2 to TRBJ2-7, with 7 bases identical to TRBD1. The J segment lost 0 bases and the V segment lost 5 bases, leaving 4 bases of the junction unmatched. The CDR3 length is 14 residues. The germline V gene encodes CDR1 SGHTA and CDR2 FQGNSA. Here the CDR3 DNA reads TGTGCCAGCAGCGAGGGACAGAGCTCCTACGAGCAGTACTTC. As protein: CASSEGQSSYEQYF.

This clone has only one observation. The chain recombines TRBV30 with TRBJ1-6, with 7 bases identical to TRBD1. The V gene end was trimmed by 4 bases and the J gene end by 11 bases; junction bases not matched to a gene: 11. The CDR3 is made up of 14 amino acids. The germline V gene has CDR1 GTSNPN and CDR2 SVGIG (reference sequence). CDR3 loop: CAWTSGQAGTPLHF. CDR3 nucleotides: TGTGCCTGGACCAGCGGACAGGCGGGGACACCCCTCCACTTT.

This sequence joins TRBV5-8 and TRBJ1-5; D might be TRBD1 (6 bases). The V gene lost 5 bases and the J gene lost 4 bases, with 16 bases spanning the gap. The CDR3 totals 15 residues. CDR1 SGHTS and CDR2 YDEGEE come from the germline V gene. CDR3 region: CASRPDRTLNQPQHF. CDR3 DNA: TGTGCCAGCAGACCAGACAGGACCCTTAATCAGCCCCAGCATTTT.

CDR3 residues: CASSYSKGQDQPQHF. DNA for the CDR3: TGTGCCAGCAGTTACTCGAAGGGGCAAGATCAGCCCCAGCATTTT. This chain uses TRBV6-5 with TRBJ1-5; a weak D match, TRBD1 (5 bases). The CDR3 covers 15 residues. Per the germline V gene, CDR1 is MNHEY and CDR2 is SVGAGI. Trimming removed 0 bases from V and 5 bases from J, with 11 bases in between.

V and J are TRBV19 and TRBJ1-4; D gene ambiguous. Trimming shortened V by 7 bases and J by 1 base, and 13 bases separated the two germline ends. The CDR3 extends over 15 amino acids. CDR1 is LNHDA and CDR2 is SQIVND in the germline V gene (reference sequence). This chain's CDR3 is CASTHDGRTNEKLFF. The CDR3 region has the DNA TGTGCCAGTACCCACGACGGGAGAACTAATGAAAAACTGTTTTTT.

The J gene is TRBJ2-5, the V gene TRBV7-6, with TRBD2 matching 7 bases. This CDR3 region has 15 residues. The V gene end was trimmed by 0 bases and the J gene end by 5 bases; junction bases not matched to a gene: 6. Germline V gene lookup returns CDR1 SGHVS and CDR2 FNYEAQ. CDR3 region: CASSLALAGGETQYF. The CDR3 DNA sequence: TGTGCCAGCAGCTTAGCGTTAGCGGGCGGGGAGACCCAGTACTTC.

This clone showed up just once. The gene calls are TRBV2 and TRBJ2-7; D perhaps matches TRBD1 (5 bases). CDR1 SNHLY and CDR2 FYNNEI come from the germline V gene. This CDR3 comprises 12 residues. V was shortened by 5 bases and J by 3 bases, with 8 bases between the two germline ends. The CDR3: CASSPQGYEQYF. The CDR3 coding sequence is TGTGCCAGCAGTCCCCAGGGCTACGAGCAGTACTTC.

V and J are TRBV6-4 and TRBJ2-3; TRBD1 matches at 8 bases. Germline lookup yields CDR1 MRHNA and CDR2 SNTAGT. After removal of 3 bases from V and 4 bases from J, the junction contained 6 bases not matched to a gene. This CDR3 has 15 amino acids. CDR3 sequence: CASSERGQASDTQYF. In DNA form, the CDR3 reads TGTGCCAGCAGTGAACGGGGACAGGCATCAGATACGCAGTATTTT.

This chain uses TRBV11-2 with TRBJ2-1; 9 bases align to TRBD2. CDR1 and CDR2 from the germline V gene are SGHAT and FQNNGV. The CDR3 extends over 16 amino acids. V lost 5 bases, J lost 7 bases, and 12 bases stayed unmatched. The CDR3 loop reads CASSQTLAGVGNEQFF. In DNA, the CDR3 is TGTGCCAGCAGCCAGACCTTAGCGGGGGTGGGGAATGAGCAGTTCTTC.

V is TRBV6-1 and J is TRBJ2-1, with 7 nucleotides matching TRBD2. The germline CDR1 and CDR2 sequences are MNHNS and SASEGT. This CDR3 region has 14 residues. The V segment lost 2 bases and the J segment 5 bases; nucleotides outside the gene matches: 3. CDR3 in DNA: TGTGCCAGCAGTGAACGCGGGGGTAACAATGAGCAGTTCTTC. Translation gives CASSERGGNNEQFF.

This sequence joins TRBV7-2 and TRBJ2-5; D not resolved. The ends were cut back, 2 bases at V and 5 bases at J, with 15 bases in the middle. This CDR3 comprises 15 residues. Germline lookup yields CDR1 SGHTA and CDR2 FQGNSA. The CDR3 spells CASSLSLTVPETQYF. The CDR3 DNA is TGTGCCAGCAGCTTATCCCTCACAGTTCCCGAGACCCAGTACTTC. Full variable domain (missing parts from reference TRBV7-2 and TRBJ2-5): GAGVSQSPSNKVTEKGKDVELRCDPISGHTALYWYRQSLGQGLEFLIYFQGNSAPDKSGLPSDRFSAERTGGSVSTLTIQRTQQEDSAVYLCASSLSLTVPETQYFGPGTRLLVL.

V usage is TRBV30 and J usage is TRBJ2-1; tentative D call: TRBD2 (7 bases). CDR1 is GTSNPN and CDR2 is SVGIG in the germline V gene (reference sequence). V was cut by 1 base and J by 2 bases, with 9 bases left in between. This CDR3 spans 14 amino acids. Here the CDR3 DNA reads TGTGCCTGGAGTGCGGGGGGCCCCTACAATGAGCAGTTCTTC. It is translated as CAWSAGGPYNEQFF. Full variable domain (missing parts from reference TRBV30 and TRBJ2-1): SQTIHQWPATLVQPVGSPLSLECTVEGTSNPNLYWYRQAAGRGLQLLFYSVGIGQISSEVPQNLSASRPQDRQFILSSKKLLLSDSGFYLCAWSAGGPYNEQFFGPGTRLTVL.

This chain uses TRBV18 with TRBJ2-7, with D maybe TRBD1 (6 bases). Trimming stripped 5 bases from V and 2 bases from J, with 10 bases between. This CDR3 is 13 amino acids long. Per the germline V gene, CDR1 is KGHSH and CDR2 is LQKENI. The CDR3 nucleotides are TGTGCCAGCTCAAGCGGACAGACCTACGAGCAGTACTTC. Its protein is CASSSGQTYEQYF.

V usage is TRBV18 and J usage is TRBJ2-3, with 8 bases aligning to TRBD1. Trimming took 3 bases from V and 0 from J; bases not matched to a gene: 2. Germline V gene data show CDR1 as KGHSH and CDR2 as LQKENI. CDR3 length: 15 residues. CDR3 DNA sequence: TGTGCCAGCTCACCGACAGGGGCTAGCACAGATACGCAGTATTTT. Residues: CASSPTGASTDTQYF.

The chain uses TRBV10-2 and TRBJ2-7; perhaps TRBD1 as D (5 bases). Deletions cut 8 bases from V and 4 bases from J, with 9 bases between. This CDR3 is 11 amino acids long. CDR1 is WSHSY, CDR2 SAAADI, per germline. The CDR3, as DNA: TGCGCCAGCTCTCAGGGATACGAGCAGTACTTC. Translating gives CASSQGYEQYF.

DNA of the CDR3: TGTGCCAGCAGTGTAGCGGGGGCCGGTACGCAGTATTTT. This gives the protein CASSVAGAGTQYF. The chain links TRBV6-4 to TRBJ2-3, with 9 bases that match TRBD2. CDR1 MRHNA and CDR2 SNTAGT come from the germline V gene. Trimming at V came to 4 bases and at J to 8 bases, leaving 4 bases not matched to a gene. CDR3 length equals 13 residues.

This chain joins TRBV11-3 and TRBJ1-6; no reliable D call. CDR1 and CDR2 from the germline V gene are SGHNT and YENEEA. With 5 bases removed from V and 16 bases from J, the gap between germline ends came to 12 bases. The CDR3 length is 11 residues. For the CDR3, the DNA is TGTGCCAGCAGCGAATACATGAGGCTCCACTTT. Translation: CASSEYMRLHF.

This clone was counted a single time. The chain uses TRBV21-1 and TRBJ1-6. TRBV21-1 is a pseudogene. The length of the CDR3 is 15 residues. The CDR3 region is CASSKVGSPSISLHF. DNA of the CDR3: TGTGCCAGCAGCAAAGTGGGAAGCCCCTCAATATCCCTCCACTTT.

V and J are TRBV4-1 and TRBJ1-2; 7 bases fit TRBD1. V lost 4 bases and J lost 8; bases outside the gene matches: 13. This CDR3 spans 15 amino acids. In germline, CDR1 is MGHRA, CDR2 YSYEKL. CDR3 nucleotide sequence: TGCGCCAGCAGCCCCGGGACAGCCGAAATCATAGGCTACACCTTC. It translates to CASSPGTAEIIGYTF.

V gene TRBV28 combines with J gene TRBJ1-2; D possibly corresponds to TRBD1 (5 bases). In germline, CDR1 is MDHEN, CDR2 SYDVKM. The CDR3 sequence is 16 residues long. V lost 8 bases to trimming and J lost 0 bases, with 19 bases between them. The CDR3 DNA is TGTGCCAGCCGGGGGGAGCAACGAGAAGCTAACTATGGCTACACCTTC. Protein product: CASRGEQREANYGYTF.

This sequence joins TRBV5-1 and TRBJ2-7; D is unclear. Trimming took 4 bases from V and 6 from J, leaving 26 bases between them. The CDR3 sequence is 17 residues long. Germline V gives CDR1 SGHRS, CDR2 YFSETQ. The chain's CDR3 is CASSPRVVRIEYGEQYF. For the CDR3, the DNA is TGCGCCAGCAGCCCTAGAGTGGTTAGGATCGAGTATGGCGAGCAGTACTTC.

This CDR3 reads CASSLGGGGTSNTGELFF. The DNA for the CDR3 is TGTGCCAGCAGCTTAGGAGGCGGGGGCACCTCGAACACCGGGGAGCTGTTTTTT. J is TRBJ2-2 and V is TRBV11-3; D possibly corresponds to TRBD2 (7 bases). Trimming shortened V by 1 base and J by 0 bases, and 15 bases separated the two germline ends. This CDR3 comprises 18 residues. Germline V gene sequence: CDR1 SGHNT, CDR2 YENEEA.

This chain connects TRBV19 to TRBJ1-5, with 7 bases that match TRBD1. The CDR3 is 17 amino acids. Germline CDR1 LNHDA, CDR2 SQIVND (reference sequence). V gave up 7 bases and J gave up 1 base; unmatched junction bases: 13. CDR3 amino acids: CASTLKPRDSSNQPQHF. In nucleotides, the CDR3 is TGTGCCAGTACCCTGAAACCCCGGGACAGCAGCAATCAGCCCCAGCATTTT.

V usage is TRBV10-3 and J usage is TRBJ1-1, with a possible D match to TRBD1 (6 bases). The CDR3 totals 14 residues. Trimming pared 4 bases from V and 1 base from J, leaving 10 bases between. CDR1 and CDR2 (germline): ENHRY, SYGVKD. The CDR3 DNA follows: TGTGCCATCAGTGCGCTACAGGGGAACACTGAAGCTTTCTTT. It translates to CAISALQGNTEAFF.

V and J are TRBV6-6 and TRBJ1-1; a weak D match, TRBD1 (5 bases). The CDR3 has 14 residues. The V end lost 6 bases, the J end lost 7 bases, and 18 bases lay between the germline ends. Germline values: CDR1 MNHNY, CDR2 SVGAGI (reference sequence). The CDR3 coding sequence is TGTGCCAGCAGAGCCGGGACCGAGACGAGTGAAGCTTTCTTT. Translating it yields CASRAGTETSEAFF.

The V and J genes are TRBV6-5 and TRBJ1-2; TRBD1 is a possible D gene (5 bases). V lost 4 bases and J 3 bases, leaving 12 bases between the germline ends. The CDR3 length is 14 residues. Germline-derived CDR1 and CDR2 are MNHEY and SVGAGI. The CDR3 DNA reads TGTGCCAGCAGTTCCCAGGGTAGCGACTATGGCTACACCTTC. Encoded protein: CASSSQGSDYGYTF.